This is a list of T cell receptor beta chains from one sample in a study of shared clonotypes between healthy human individuals. The assay was immunoSEQ multiplex PCR, and TCRdb's table has in-frame clones only and misses some. Of millions of clones listed, 85% to 95% were seen once; the top ten hold roughly 1.1%. Sequencing was carried out using naive CD8+ T cells sorted from blood. Every receptor here comes from a man in his late teens or twenties in good health. CDR3s include the opening cysteine and the closing phenylalanine or tryptophan. A D gene is named only where the DNA matches it firmly. Expanded clones get a size class; other rows say once, few or many, or leave the size out.

v_call	d_call	j_call	clone_size	cdr3_nt	cdr3_aa
TRBV5-6	-	TRBJ2-7	-	TGTGCCAGCAGCTTGGGAGTAGCTAGGTACGAGCAGTACTTC	CASSLGVARYEQYF
TRBV5-5	TRBD1	TRBJ2-7	-	TGTGCCAGCAGCTCAAGTCCGGGACAGGGGAAAAGGTACGAGCAGTACTTC	CASSSSPGQGKRYEQYF
TRBV11-2	TRBD2	TRBJ2-7	-	TGTGCCAGCAGCTTCGAGGGGGGCACAGCGGGAGGAACCTACGAGCAGTACTTC	CASSFEGGTAGGTYEQYF
TRBV6-1	-	TRBJ2-3	once	TGTGCCAGCAGTGAATTGGGCCACCAATCCCCACACACAGATACGCAGTATTTT	CASSELGHQSPHTDTQYF
TRBV19	-	TRBJ2-7	-	TGTGCCAGTAGTACCCCCAACGAGCAGTACTTC	CASSTPNEQYF
TRBV10-3	TRBD2	TRBJ2-3	-	TGTGCCATCAGTGAGCCGGGACTAGCGGGGAGTACTAGCACAGATACGCAGTATTTT	CAISEPGLAGSTSTDTQYF
TRBV6-5	-	TRBJ2-1	-	TGTGCCAGCAGTTACACTGAGGGGTTATCCTACAATGAGCAGTTCTTC	CASSYTEGLSYNEQFF
TRBV7-9	-	TRBJ1-2	once	TGTGCCAGCAGCTTTAGAGTGGGTAACAAGGATGTTTCTAACTATGGCTACACCTTC	CASSFRVGNKDVSNYGYTF
TRBV6-4	TRBD2	TRBJ2-1	-	TGTGCCAGCAGTTTATCGGGAGGGTCCTACAATGAGCAGTTCTTC	CASSLSGGSYNEQFF
TRBV7-2	TRBD1	TRBJ2-7	-	TGTGCCAGCAGCTTAGACCCAGGGGGCGTTGACGAGCAGTACTTC	CASSLDPGGVDEQYF
TRBV30	-	TRBJ2-3	-	TGTGCCTGGAGTGTAGGTTCCGGTAAAGATACGCAGTATTTT	CAWSVGSGKDTQYF
TRBV4-3	TRBD2	TRBJ2-7	-	TGCGCCAGCAGCCACGGGACTAGCGGGAGTTACGAGCAGTACTTC	CASSHGTSGSYEQYF
TRBV4-1	-	TRBJ1-4	once	TGCGCCAGCAGCCCCAGGGAAGGGGCGTATGAAAAACTGTTTTTT	CASSPREGAYEKLFF
TRBV5-6	TRBD1	TRBJ2-7	-	TGTGCCAGCAGCTTTGTCGGACAGGGTCGGATAGAGCAGTACTTC	CASSFVGQGRIEQYF
TRBV7-8	TRBD1	TRBJ1-2	-	TGTGCCAGCAGCCTCGGACAGGACTATGGCTACACCTTC	CASSLGQDYGYTF
TRBV27	-	TRBJ2-7	-	TGTGCCAGCAGTTTAGGCGGCTACGAGCAGTACTTC	CASSLGGYEQYF
TRBV6-1	TRBD1	TRBJ2-1	-	TGTGCCAGCATTCGCCGGGACAGGGAACGGAATGAGCAGTTCTTC	CASIRRDRERNEQFF
TRBV7-9	-	TRBJ1-1	-	TGTGCCAGCAGCTGGACAGTTGAAGCTTTCTTT	CASSWTVEAFF
TRBV29-1	-	TRBJ2-2	once	TGCAGCGTTTTTTCGGGGACCGGGGAGCTGTTTTTT	CSVFSGTGELFF
TRBV4-1	-	TRBJ1-2	few	TGCGCCAGCAGCCAAGATGACGGGCAGTGGGACTATGGCTACACCTTC	CASSQDDGQWDYGYTF
TRBV4-3	-	TRBJ2-2	-	TGCGCCAGCAGCCAAGGTCAAAACACCGGGGAGCTGTTTTTT	CASSQGQNTGELFF
TRBV28	TRBD1	TRBJ1-2	-	TGTGCCAGCAGTTCCGACAGGGAAGGAAACTATGGCTACACCTTC	CASSSDREGNYGYTF
TRBV5-5	-	TRBJ2-7	-	TGTGCCAGCAGCTTGGGGTGGGGGATACCTGACGAGCAGTACTTC	CASSLGWGIPDEQYF
TRBV21-1	-	TRBJ2-3	-	TGTGCCAGCAGCAGAAAGGTGGCGTCGGGGCACACAGATACGCAGTATTTT	CASSRKVASGHTDTQYF
TRBV27	TRBD1	TRBJ2-7	-	TGTGCCAGCAGTTTAGCGGGACAGGGTTCCTACGAGCAGTACTTC	CASSLAGQGSYEQYF
TRBV11-2	TRBD2	TRBJ2-1	-	TGTGCCAGCAGCCTAGGGGCGGGGGGCGACAATGAGCAGTTCTTC	CASSLGAGGDNEQFF
TRBV19	-	TRBJ2-5	-	TGCGCCAGTAGCTACAGGGAACAAGAGACCCAGTACTTC	CASSYREQETQYF
TRBV19	TRBD1	TRBJ1-1	-	TGTGCCAGTAGTGGACAGGAGTTCACTGAAGCTTTCTTT	CASSGQEFTEAFF
TRBV19	-	TRBJ1-6	-	TGTGCCAGTAGTCGGGACGGCCTTCAACCCCTCCACTTT	CASSRDGLQPLHF
TRBV7-8	-	TRBJ2-3	-	TGTGCCAGCAGCCTAGAACTAGGCGGCACAGATACGCAGTATTTT	CASSLELGGTDTQYF
TRBV19	-	TRBJ2-7	-	TGTGCCAGTAGTACAGGGGATTTTCCAGACGAGCAGTACTTC	CASSTGDFPDEQYF
TRBV2	TRBD2	TRBJ2-3	-	TGTGCCAGCAGTGACCCTCTAGCGGGGGGTCGAGATACGCAGTATTTT	CASSDPLAGGRDTQYF
TRBV28	-	TRBJ2-4	-	TGTGCCAGCAGTCGCCTGGTGGGGGGCGCCAAAAACATTCAGTACTTC	CASSRLVGGAKNIQYF
TRBV6-1	-	TRBJ2-7	-	TGTGCCAGCAGTGAAGAGGGCCAATTCCGCTCCTACGAGCAGTACTTC	CASSEEGQFRSYEQYF
TRBV7-9	-	TRBJ2-5	-	TGTGCCAGCAGCCTCCCCCAGGGGTACCAAGAGACCCAGTACTTC	CASSLPQGYQETQYF
TRBV9	-	TRBJ2-3	-	TGTGCCAGCAGCGTAGCGGGACCTCCGGATACGCAGTATTTT	CASSVAGPPDTQYF
TRBV7-2	TRBD1	TRBJ2-2	-	TGTGCCAGCAGCTCTGCGGACAGGGTAGCCGGGGAGCTGTTTTTT	CASSSADRVAGELFF
TRBV9	-	TRBJ2-3	-	TGTGCCAGCAGCGTAGTAGTCGGGGGTTTTGGCACAGATACGCAGTATTTT	CASSVVVGGFGTDTQYF
TRBV7-9	-	TRBJ2-1	-	TGTGCCAGCAGCTTAGCCCCGTTGGATGAGCAGTTCTTC	CASSLAPLDEQFF
TRBV5-6	-	TRBJ1-2	-	TGTGCCAGCAGCCAGGAGGGGTCGTGGGGCTACACCTTC	CASSQEGSWGYTF
TRBV14	TRBD1	TRBJ1-5	few	TGTGCCAGCCATGACAGGGGTAGCAATCAGCCCCAGCATTTT	CASHDRGSNQPQHF
TRBV5-6	-	TRBJ2-1	-	TGTGCCAGCAGCTTTTGGGGTAGGGGTGGGACCTCACCCGAGCAGTTCTTC	CASSFWGRGGTSPEQFF
TRBV15	TRBD2	TRBJ2-7	-	TGTGCCACCAGCACGGGGTGGGGACTAGCGGCCCGGGAGCAGTACTTC	CATSTGWGLAAREQYF
TRBV6-1	TRBD1	TRBJ1-1	-	TGTGCCAGCAGTGAAAGACAGGGCCAAACTGAAGCTTTCTTT	CASSERQGQTEAFF
TRBV6-5	TRBD1	TRBJ2-5	-	TGTGCCAGCAGTTACTTAGGACAGGACCAAGAGACCCAGTACTTC	CASSYLGQDQETQYF
TRBV6-5	TRBD1	TRBJ1-2	-	TGTGCCAGCAGTTACGGCCAGGGGGTCACCGATGGCTACACCTTC	CASSYGQGVTDGYTF
TRBV27	TRBD1	TRBJ2-7	-	TGTGCCAGCAGTCAGGACAGGGGTTACGAGCAGTACTTC	CASSQDRGYEQYF
TRBV5-4	-	TRBJ2-1	once	TGTGCCAGCAGCTTGGAAAGCGGCAATGAGCAGTTCTTC	CASSLESGNEQFF
TRBV5-6	-	TRBJ2-1	once	TGTGCCAGCAGCTTTAAAACAGGCCTTCCCTACAATGAGCAGTTCTTC	CASSFKTGLPYNEQFF
TRBV7-6	TRBD1	TRBJ2-7	-	TGTGCCAGCAGCCCCAGACAGGGCTACGAGCAGTACTTC	CASSPRQGYEQYF
TRBV7-9	TRBD1	TRBJ1-1	-	TGTGCCAGCAGCATGCCGACAGGGGGACCTAACACTGAAGCTTTCTTT	CASSMPTGGPNTEAFF
TRBV5-4	-	TRBJ2-7	-	TGTGCCAGCAGTTCGGGCAGCTCCTACGAGCAGTACTTC	CASSSGSSYEQYF
TRBV6-6	TRBD2	TRBJ2-1	-	TGTGCCAGCAGTTACCTAGCGGACAATGAGCAGTTCTTC	CASSYLADNEQFF
TRBV7-9	-	TRBJ1-1	-	TGTGCCAGCAGCTTAGGTCAGGTGAACACTGAAGCTTTCTTT	CASSLGQVNTEAFF
TRBV6-5	-	TRBJ1-1	-	TGTGCCAGCAGTTACTCGGGGACATCGACTGAAGCTTTCTTT	CASSYSGTSTEAFF
TRBV13	-	TRBJ2-1	-	TGTGCCAGCAGCCCGTCGCCGGGAAAATCCTACAATGAGCAGTTCTTC	CASSPSPGKSYNEQFF
TRBV27	TRBD1	TRBJ2-3	-	TGTGCCAGCAGTTTAGCCGTAGGACAGGGGATTGTCTATACGCAGTATTTT	CASSLAVGQGIVYTQYF